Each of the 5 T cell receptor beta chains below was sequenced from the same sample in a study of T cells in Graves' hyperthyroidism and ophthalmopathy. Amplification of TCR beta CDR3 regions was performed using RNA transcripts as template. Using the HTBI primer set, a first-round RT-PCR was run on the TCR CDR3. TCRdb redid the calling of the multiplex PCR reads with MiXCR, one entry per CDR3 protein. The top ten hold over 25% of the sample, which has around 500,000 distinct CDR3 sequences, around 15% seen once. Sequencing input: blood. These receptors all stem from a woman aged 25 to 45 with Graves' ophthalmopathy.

The CDR3 DNA reads TGTGCCAGCAGCTTAGCCGCAGCCTCCTACGAGCAGTACTTC. Translation gives CASSLAAASYEQYF. The rearrangement joins TRBV7-9 to TRBJ2-7; D is unclear. The CDR3 totals 14 residues. The V end was cut by 0 bases, the J end by 0 bases, with 6 bases between. CDR1 and CDR2 (germline): SEHNR, FQNEAQ (reference sequence).

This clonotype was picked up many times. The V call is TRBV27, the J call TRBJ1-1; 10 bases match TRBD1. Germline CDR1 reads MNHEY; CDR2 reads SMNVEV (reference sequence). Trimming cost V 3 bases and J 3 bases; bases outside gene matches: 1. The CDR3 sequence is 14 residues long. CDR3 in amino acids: CASSFGQGDTEAFF. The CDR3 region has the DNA TGTGCCAGCAGTTTCGGACAGGGGGACACTGAAGCTTTCTTT.

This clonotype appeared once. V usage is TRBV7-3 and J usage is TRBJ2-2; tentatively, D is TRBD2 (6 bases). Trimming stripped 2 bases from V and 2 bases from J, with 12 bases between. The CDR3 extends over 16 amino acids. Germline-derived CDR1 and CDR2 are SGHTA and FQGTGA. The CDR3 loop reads CASSLYGGINTGELFF. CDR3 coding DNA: TGTGCCAGCAGCTTATACGGAGGGATAAACACCGGGGAGCTGTTTTTT.

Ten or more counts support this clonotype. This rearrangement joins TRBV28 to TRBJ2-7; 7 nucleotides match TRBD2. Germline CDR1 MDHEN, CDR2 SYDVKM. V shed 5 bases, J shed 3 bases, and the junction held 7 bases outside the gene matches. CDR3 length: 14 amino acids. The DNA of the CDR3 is TGTGCCAGCAGTCAAAGCGGGACCCTCTACGAGCAGTACTTC. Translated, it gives CASSQSGTLYEQYF.

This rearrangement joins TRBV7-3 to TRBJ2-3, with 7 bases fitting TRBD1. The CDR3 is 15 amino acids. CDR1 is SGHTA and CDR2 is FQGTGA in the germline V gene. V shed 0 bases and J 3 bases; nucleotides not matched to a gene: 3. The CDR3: CASSLTGGATDTQYF. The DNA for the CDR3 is TGTGCCAGCAGCTTAACAGGGGGCGCGACAGATACGCAGTATTTT.